This paragraph reports one T cell receptor beta chain. The data derive from a study of blood T cell repertoires in COVID-19. On the study more broadly: From the United States, Italy and Spain came samples of acute and convalescent COVID-19. Sample material is recorded as cDNA or gDNA derived from T cells, B-cell-depleted T cells, or PBMCs.

CDR1 and CDR2 (germline): SGDLS, YYNGEE. The length of the CDR3 is 14 residues. Trimming cost V 3 bases and J 7 bases; bases outside gene matches: 10. TCRdb's copy holds only in-frame clones and misses some; the assay was immunoSEQ multiplex PCR. The sample holds a few hundred thousand clones, around 90% seen once. Sequenced sample: PBMCs or T cells enriched from blood (not recorded which). The TCR was taken from a woman in her thirties who had recovered from COVID-19. This sequence joins TRBV9 and TRBJ2-7; 7 positions agree with TRBD1. CDR3 sequence (DNA): TGTGCCAGCAGCGCCACCGGGCCCAGGGGGGAGCAGTACTTC. Its translation: CASSATGPRGEQYF.